The present T cell receptor (beta chain) was sequenced within a study of cytomegalovirus exposure and HLA in healthy donors. About the study: Early on, a data release was issued that held approximately 92 million unique TCRs from HLA-typed donors. Genotyping of some 400 donors showed that about 79% belonged to the Caucasian-associated ancestry cluster. Study-level findings and limits: TCR beta chain V- and J-gene trimming was linked, in a later analysis, to a missense variant in DCLRE1C.

Notes on this clone: The antigen is not known.

Germline CDR1 reads SQVTM; CDR2 reads ANQGSEA. V was trimmed by 4 bases and J by 8 bases, leaving 11 bases between them. The CDR3 covers 11 residues. The PCR ran on 60 Vbeta and 13 Jbeta primers. Original analysis: Per a later analysis, the number of unique TCR beta chains was some 75 million, of which around 9.9 million were shared. Sequencing used immunoSEQ multiplex PCR; TCRdb keeps in-frame clones, though not all of them. Clone size and V and J calls were adopted from that table, with D and trimming inferred from the DNA. This listing includes roughly 60,000 clones. The V and J genes are TRBV29-1 and TRBJ1-2, with D uncertain. The TCR was taken from a woman aged 18-29 years in good health and CMV-seronegative. The sample consisted of PBMCs. The CDR3 reads CSVAESEGYTF. Here the CDR3 DNA reads TGCAGCGTTGCTGAGTCGGAGGGCTACACCTTC. Together with reference TRBV29-1 and TRBJ1-2, the CDR3 gives the full variable domain: SAVISQKPSRDICQRGTSLTIQCQVDSQVTMMFWYRQQPGQSLTLIATANQGSEATYESGFVIDKFPISRPNLTFSTLTVSNMSPEDSSIYLCSVAESEGYTFGSGTRLTVV.